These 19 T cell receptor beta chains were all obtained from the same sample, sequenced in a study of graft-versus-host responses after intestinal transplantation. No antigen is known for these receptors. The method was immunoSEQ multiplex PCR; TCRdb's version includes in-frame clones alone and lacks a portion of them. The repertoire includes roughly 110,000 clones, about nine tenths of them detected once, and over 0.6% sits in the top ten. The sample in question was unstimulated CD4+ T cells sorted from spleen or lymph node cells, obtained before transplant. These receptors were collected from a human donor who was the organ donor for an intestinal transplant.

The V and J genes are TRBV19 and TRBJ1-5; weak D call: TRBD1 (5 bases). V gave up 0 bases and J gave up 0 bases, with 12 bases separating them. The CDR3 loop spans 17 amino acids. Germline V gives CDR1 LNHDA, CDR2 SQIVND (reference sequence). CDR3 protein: CASSIDQRGLSNQPQHF. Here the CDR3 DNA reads TGTGCCAGTAGTATAGATCAAAGGGGACTTAGCAATCAGCCCCAGCATTTT. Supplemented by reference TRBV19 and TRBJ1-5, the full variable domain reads DGGITQSPKYLFRKEGQNVTLSCEQNLNHDAMYWYRQDPGQGLRLIYYSQIVNDFQKGDIAEGYSVSREKKESFPLTVTSAQKNPTAFYLCASSIDQRGLSNQPQHFGDGTRLSIL.

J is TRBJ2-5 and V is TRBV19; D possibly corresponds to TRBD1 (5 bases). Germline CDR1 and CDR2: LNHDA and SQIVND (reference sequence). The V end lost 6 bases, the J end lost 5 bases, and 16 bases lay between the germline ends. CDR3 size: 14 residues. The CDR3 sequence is CASSRQGRRETQYF. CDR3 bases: TGTGCCAGTAGCAGGCAGGGTCGTAGGGAGACCCAGTACTTC.

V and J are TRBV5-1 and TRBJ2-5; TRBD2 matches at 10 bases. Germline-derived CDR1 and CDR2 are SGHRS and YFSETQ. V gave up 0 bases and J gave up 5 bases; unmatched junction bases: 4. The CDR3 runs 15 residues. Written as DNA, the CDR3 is TGCGCCAGCAGCTTGGGGCTAGCGGGAGTGGAGACCCAGTACTTC. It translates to CASSLGLAGVETQYF.

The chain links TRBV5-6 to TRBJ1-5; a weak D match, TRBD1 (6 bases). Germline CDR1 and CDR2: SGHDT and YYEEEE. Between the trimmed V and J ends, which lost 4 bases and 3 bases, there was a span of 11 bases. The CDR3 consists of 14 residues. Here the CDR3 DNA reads TGTGCCAGCAGCCTGCTGGGACACAATCAGCCCCAGCATTTT. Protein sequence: CASSLLGHNQPQHF.

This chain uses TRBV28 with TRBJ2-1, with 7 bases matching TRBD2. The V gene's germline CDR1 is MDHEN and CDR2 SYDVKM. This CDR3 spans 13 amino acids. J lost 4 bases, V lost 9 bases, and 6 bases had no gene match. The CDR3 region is CASLAGFYNEQFF. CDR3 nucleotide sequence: TGTGCCAGTTTAGCGGGCTTTTACAATGAGCAGTTCTTC.

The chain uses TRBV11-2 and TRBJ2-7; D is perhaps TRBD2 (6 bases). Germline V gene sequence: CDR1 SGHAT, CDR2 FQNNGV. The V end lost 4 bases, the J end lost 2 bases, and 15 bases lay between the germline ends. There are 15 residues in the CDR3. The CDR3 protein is CASSSVASDTYEQYF. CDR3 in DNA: TGTGCCAGCAGCTCCGTAGCTAGCGATACCTACGAGCAGTACTTC. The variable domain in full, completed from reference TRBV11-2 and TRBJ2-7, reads EAGVAQSPRYKIIEKRQSVAFWCNPISGHATLYWYQQILGQGPKLLIQFQNNGVVDDSQLPKDRFSAERLKGVDSTLKIQPAKLEDSAVYLCASSSVASDTYEQYFGPGTRLTVT.

CDR3 sequence (DNA): TGTGCCAGCAGGTCTAGCGGGGGCACTGAAGCTTTCTTT. It codes for CASRSSGGTEAFF. The V call is TRBV7-2, the J call TRBJ1-1, with a weak D call TRBD1 (5 bases). This CDR3 has 13 amino acids. V dropped 6 bases and J dropped 4 bases, with 12 bases sitting between them. Germline-derived CDR1 and CDR2 are SGHTA and FQGNSA.

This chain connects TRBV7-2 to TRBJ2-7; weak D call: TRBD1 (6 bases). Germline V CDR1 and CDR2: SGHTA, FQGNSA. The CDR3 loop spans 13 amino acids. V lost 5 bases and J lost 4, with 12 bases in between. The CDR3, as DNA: TGTGCCAGCAGCCCCCTGACAGGTTACGAGCAGTACTTC. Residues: CASSPLTGYEQYF.

The CDR3 region has the DNA TGTGCCAGCAGTGTAGGAACGAGAAGTCAGCAGTACTTC. This gives the protein CASSVGTRSQQYF. The V and J genes are TRBV6-1 and TRBJ2-7; D uncertain. Trimming removed 4 bases at V and 8 bases at J, with 15 bases between. In germline, CDR1 is MNHNS, CDR2 SASEGT. This CDR3 spans 13 amino acids.

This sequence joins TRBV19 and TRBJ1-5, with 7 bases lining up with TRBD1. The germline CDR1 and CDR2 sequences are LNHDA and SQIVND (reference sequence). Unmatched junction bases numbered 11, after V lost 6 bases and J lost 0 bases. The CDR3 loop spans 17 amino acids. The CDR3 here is CASRRRQGLYSNQPQHF. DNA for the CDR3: TGTGCCAGTAGGAGGCGACAGGGACTTTATAGCAATCAGCCCCAGCATTTT.

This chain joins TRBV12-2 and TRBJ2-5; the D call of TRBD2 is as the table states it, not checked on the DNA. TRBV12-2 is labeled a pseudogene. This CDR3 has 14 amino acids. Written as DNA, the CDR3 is TGTGCAAGTCGCTTAGCGTTCGTAAAAGAGACCCAGTACTTC. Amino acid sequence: CASRLAFVKETQYF.

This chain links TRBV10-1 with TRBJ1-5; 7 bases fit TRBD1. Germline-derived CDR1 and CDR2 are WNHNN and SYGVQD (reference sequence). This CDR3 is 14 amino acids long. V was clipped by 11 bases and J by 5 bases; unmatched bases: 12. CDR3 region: CAEGARVFDQPQHF. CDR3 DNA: TGCGCCGAGGGGGCCAGGGTGTTTGATCAGCCCCAGCATTTT.

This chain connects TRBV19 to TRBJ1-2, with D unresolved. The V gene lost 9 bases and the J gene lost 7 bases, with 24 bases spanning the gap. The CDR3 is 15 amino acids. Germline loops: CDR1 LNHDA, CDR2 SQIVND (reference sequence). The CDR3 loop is CASHSYGVGLSGYTF. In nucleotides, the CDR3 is TGTGCCAGCCATTCGTACGGGGTCGGATTGTCTGGCTACACCTTC.

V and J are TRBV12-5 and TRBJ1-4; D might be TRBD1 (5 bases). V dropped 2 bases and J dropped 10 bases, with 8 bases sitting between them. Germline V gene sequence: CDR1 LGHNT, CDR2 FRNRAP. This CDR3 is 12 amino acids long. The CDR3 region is CASGLQGSKLFF. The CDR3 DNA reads TGTGCTAGTGGTTTGCAGGGATCAAAACTGTTTTTT.

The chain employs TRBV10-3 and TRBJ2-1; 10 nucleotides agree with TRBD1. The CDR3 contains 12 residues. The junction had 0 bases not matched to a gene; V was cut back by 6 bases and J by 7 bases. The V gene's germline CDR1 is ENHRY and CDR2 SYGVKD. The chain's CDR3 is CAIRDRGNEQFF. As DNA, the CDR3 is TGTGCCATCAGGGACAGGGGGAATGAGCAGTTCTTC.

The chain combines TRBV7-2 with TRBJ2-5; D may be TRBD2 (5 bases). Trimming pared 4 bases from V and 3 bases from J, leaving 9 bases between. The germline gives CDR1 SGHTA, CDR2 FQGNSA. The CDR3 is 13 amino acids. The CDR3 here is CASSSGLEETQYF. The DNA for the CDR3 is TGTGCCAGCAGCTCCGGACTGGAAGAGACCCAGTACTTC.

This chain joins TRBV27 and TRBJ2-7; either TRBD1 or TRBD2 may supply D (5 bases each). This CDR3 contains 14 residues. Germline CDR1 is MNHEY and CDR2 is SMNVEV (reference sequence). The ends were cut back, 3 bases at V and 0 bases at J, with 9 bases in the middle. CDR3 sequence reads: CASSLKGTSYEQYF. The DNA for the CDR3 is TGTGCCAGCAGTTTGAAGGGGACCTCCTACGAGCAGTACTTC.

The CDR3 sequence: CASSLGTSGYNEQFF. The CDR3 DNA reads TGTGCCAGCAGCTTGGGGACTAGCGGATACAATGAGCAGTTCTTC. This chain uses TRBV11-2 with TRBJ2-1; 11 nucleotides line up with TRBD2. Germline lookup yields CDR1 SGHAT and CDR2 FQNNGV. V shed 3 bases, J shed 4 bases, and the junction held 2 bases outside the gene matches. The CDR3 is made up of 15 amino acids.

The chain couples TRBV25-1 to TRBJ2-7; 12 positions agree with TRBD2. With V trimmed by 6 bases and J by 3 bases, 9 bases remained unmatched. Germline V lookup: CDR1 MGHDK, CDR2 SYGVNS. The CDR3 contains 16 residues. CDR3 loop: CASSPITSGRIYEQYF. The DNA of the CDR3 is TGTGCCAGCAGCCCTATCACTAGCGGGAGGATCTACGAGCAGTACTTC.